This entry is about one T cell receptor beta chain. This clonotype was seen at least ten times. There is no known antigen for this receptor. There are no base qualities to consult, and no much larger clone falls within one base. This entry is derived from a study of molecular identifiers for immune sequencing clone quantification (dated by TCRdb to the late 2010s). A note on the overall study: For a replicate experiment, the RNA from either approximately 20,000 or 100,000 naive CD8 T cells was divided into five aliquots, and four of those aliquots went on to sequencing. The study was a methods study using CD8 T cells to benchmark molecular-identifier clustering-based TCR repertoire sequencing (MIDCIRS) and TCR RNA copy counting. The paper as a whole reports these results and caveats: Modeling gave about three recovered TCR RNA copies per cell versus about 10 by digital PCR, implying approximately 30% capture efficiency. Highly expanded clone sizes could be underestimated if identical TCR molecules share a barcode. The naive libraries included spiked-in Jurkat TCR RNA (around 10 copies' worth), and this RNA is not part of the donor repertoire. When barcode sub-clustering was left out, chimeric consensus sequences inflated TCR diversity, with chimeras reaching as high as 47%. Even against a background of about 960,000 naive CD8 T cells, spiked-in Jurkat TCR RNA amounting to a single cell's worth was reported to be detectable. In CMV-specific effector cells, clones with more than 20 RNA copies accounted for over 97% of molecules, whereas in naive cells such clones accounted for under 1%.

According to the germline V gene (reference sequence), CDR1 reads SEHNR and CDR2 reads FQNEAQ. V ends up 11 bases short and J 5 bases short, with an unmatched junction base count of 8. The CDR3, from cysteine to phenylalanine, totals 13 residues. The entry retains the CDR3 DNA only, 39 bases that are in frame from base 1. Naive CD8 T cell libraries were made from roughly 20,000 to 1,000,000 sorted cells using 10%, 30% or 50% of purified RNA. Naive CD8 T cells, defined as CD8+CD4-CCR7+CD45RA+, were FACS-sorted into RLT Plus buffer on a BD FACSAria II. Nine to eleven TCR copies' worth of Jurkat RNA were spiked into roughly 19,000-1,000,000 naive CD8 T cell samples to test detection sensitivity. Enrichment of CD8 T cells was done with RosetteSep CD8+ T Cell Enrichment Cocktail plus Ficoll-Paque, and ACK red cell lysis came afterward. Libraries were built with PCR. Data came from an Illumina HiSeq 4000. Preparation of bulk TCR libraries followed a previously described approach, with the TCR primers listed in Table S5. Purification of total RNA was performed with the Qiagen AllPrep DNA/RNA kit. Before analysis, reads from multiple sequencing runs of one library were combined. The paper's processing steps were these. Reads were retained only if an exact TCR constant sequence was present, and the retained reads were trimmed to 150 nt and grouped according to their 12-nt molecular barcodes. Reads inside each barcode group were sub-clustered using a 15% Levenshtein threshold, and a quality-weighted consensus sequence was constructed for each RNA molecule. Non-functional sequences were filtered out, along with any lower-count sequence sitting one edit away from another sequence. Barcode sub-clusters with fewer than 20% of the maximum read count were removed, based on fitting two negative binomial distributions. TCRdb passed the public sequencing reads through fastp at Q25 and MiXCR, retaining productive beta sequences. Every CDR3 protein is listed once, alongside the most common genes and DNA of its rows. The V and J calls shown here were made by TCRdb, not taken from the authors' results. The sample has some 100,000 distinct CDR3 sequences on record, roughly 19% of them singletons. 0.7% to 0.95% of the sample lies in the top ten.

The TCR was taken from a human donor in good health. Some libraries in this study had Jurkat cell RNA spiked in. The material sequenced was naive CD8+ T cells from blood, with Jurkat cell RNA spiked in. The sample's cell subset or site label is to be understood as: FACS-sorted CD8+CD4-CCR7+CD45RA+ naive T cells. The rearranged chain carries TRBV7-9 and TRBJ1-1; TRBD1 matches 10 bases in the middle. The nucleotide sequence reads TGTGCCTCCGGGACAGGGGAGGATACTGAAGCTTTCTTT. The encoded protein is CASGTGEDTEAFF. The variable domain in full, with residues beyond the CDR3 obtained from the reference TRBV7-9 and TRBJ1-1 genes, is DTGVSQNPRHKITKRGQNVTFRCDPISEHNRLYWYRQTLGQGPEFLTYFQNEAQLEKSRLLSDRFSAERPKGSFSTLEIQRTEQGDSAMYLCASGTGEDTEAFFGQGTRLTVV.